The clone carrying this T cell receptor (beta chain) was counted at least ten times. What it binds is unknown. The data belong to a study of CD8+CD57+ T cells in acquired aplastic anemia. Study-level background: On average, sorted CD4+ and CD8+ cells gave around 3 ug of DNA. Whole-study findings and limits: Patients and controls shared 25 to 35 CD8+ CDR3 sequences, which appeared highly expressed in patients and within their immunodominant clones. Significance was not reached for CD8+ Simpson's diversity between patients and controls.

Germline-derived CDR1 and CDR2 are SGHDN and FVKESK. CDR3 size: 15 residues. V was cut by 0 bases and J by 4 bases, with 13 bases left in between. Individuals selected for sequencing had exhibited CD8+CD57+ cell expansion on flow cytometry. Therapy had not been given to patients before blood sampling. Investigators profiled TCR beta VDJ and CDR3 from genomic DNA template. TCRdb ran MiXCR on the reads and lists one entry per CDR3 protein. The sample carries approximately 80,000 distinct CDR3 sequences, roughly 72% recorded once. V and J are TRBV14 and TRBJ2-7; D gene unclear. The sample comprised sorted CD4+, CD8+, or CD8+CD57+ T cells (not recorded which) from PBMCs. The receptor comes from a human donor with aplastic anemia. In DNA, the CDR3 is TGTGCCAGCAGCCAAGATGAGGCCTTACCTTACGAGCAGTACTTC. Protein sequence: CASSQDEALPYEQYF.